This is a list of T cell receptor beta chains from one sample in a study of early T cells in non-severe SARS-CoV-2 infection. TCRdb ran MiXCR on the 5' RACE reads and lists one entry per CDR3 protein. This sample has around 80,000 distinct CDR3 sequences; roughly 12% occur once, and the top ten carry roughly 3.1%. Specimen: whole blood. Receptors were obtained from an adult who was a healthcare worker with PCR-confirmed SARS-CoV-2 infection or an uninfected control (not recorded which). Each CDR3 is given with its conserved first and last residue.

v_gene,j_gene,CDR3aa
TRBV18,TRBJ1-1,CASSPNSGSGGDTEAFF
TRBV2,TRBJ2-5,CASRPGQGQETQYF
TRBV13,TRBJ1-2,CASSLEGPYYGYTF
TRBV15,TRBJ2-4,CATKDRTQNIQYF
TRBV9,TRBJ2-5,CASSVGGLADQETQYF
TRBV20-1,TRBJ2-7,CSASREQGDLYLEQYF
TRBV18,TRBJ1-5,CASSPRRGNQPQHF
TRBV9,TRBJ2-7,CASSPGGQGYEQYF
TRBV5-1,TRBJ2-7,CASSLGQSLDEQYF
TRBV4-2,TRBJ2-1,CASSPGPADRQQFF
TRBV28,TRBJ1-1,CASSRDRGPTEAFF
TRBV5-1,TRBJ2-1,CASSLQGANEQFF
TRBV5-6,TRBJ2-7,CASSSQAKDYEQYF
TRBV12-3/TRBV12-4,TRBJ1-2,CASSLEAGINYGYTF
TRBV7-2,TRBJ2-2,CASSYTQMRGELFF
TRBV27,TRBJ2-1,CASSLYGASSYNEQFF
TRBV28,TRBJ1-3,CASTSENTIYF
TRBV29-1,TRBJ2-7,CSARTTLSEQYF
TRBV6-6,TRBJ1-4,CASTNRQGAVATNEKLFF
TRBV20-1,TRBJ2-2,CSARRLAGGPGELFF
TRBV11-2,TRBJ2-2,CASSNVGANTGELFF
TRBV7-9,TRBJ1-5,CASSLDSSNQLQHF
TRBV29-1,TRBJ2-1,CSTGTNYLNEQFF
TRBV28,TRBJ1-1,CASSFDRGSEAFF
TRBV5-1,TRBJ1-4,CASSPQGPGNEKLFF
TRBV28,TRBJ2-7,CASSRQGLYEQYF
TRBV7-9,TRBJ2-1,CASSPTWGEQFF
TRBV28,TRBJ2-2,CASSLTGSTGELFF
TRBV3-1,TRBJ1-2,CVSSHRGDGYTF
TRBV24-1,TRBJ2-7,CATSEPRGSGYEQYF
TRBV20-1,TRBJ2-5,CSAGSGPQETQYF
TRBV29-1,TRBJ2-7,CSAGTSGPYEQYF
TRBV18,TRBJ1-2,CASSPTGEYGYTF
TRBV5-6,TRBJ2-7,CASSLVGGSSVYEQYF
TRBV24-1,TRBJ2-5,CATSDFRVDEETQYF
TRBV20-1,TRBJ2-3,CSAQDRGRTDTQYF
TRBV20-1,TRBJ2-7,CSAPTGGQAYEQYF
TRBV5-5,TRBJ2-1,CASREPGQGSYNEQFF
TRBV20-1,TRBJ1-1,CSAIRRMNTEAFF
TRBV5-4,TRBJ2-3,CASSYETIPDTQYF
TRBV5-4,TRBJ2-2,CASTVGRSNTGELFF
TRBV3-1,TRBJ2-5,CASSQRGQGETQYF
TRBV10-3,TRBJ1-5,CAISRVGQANQPQHF
TRBV18,TRBJ2-5,CASSRGEQETQYF